This T cell receptor beta chain was recovered during a study of cytomegalovirus exposure and HLA in healthy donors. Vbeta (60) and Jbeta (13) primers were used in the PCR. TCRdb's copy holds only in-frame clones and misses some; the assay was immunoSEQ multiplex PCR. Counted here are 140,000 or so clones, around 75% occurring once; the ten biggest clones make up 1.2%. V was pared by 6 bases and J by 1 base, with 8 bases between. The CDR3 contains 13 residues. Germline lookup yields CDR1 KGHSY and CDR2 FQNENV. V and J are TRBV16 and TRBJ2-3; the D gene is possibly TRBD2 (6 bases). The origin of this receptor is a female donor in good health and CMV-seronegative. The sample was PBMCs. CDR3 sequence: CASRPSGTDTQYF. CDR3 DNA sequence: TGTGCCAGCAGGCCTAGCGGCACAGATACGCAGTATTTT.